Listed below are T cell receptor beta chains from one sample, sequenced in a study of glioma-infiltrating T cells. TCRdb processed the multiplex PCR reads anew with MiXCR; each CDR3 protein has one entry. There are about 140,000 distinct CDR3 sequences in the sample; approximately 39% occur only once, and 20% lies in the top ten. The sample consisted of glioma tissue, nonneoplastic brain tissue, or PBMCs (not recorded which). The receptors here all came from a human donor with low-grade glioma or glioblastoma, undergoing nonglioma brain surgery, or in good health (not recorded which). Each CDR3 is given with its conserved first and last residue. The D gene is left open where the match is weak. For some rows the clone size is stated as once, few or many, or as a class when expanded; others skip it.

cdr3_aa cdr3_nt j_call v_call d_call clone_size
CAPSGGRLREQYF TGTGCCCCCAGCGGTGGCCGGCTCCGCGAGCAGTACTTC TRBJ2-7 TRBV15 NA once
CASSYSHSNQPQHF TGTGCCAGCAGTTACTCGCACAGCAATCAGCCCCAGCATTTT TRBJ1-5 TRBV6-2/TRBV6-3 NA few
CSAEPAHTQYF TGCAGTGCTGAACCGGCACATACGCAGTATTTT TRBJ2-3 TRBV20-1 NA NA
CASSGLAESSYEQYF TGTGCCAGCAGTGGCCTAGCGGAAAGCTCCTACGAGCAGTACTTC TRBJ2-7 TRBV6-1 TRBD2 few
CSARTDINQPQHF TGCAGTGCTAGAACTGACATAAATCAGCCCCAGCATTTT TRBJ1-5 TRBV20-1 NA NA
CASSYSGGNTEAFF TGTGCCAGCAGTTACTCGGGGGGGAACACTGAAGCTTTCTTT TRBJ1-1 TRBV6-6 NA few
CASSLHPSPNEQFF TGTGCCAGCAGCTTACATCCATCCCCCAATGAGCAGTTCTTC TRBJ2-1 TRBV7-6 NA NA
CASSLALAGRQPQHF TGTGCCAGCAGCTTAGCGTTAGCAGGGCGGCAGCCCCAGCATTTT TRBJ1-5 TRBV7-2 NA NA
CASSRPLQGGEDTEAFF TGTGCCAGCAGTCGCCCTTTACAGGGAGGTGAGGACACTGAAGCTTTCTTT TRBJ1-1 TRBV28 NA NA
CASSYWGIPFMNTEAFF TGTGCCAGCAGTTACTGGGGAATCCCGTTTATGAACACTGAAGCTTTCTTT TRBJ1-1 TRBV6-2/TRBV6-3 NA many
CSARERAKETQYF TGCAGTGCTAGGGAGCGGGCAAAAGAGACCCAGTACTTC TRBJ2-5 TRBV20-1 NA few
CASSQRVSSYNSPLHF TGTGCCAGCAGCCAACGTGTGAGCTCCTATAATTCACCCCTCCACTTT TRBJ1-6 TRBV3-1 NA NA
CATSDKVAGGTETQYF TGTGCCACCAGTGATAAGGTAGCGGGGGGCACAGAGACCCAGTACTTC TRBJ2-5 TRBV24-1 TRBD2 NA